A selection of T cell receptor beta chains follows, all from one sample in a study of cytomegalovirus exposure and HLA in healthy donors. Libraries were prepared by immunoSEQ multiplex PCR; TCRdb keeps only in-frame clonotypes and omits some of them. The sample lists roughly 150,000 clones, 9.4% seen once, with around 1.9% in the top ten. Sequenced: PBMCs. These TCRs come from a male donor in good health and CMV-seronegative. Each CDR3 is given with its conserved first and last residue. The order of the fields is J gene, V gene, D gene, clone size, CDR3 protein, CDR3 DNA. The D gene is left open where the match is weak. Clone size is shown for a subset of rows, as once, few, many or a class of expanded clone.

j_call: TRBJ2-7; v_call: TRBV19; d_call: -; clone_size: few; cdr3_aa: CATSPRGSYYEQYF; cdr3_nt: TGTGCCACCTCGCCCCGAGGGTCGTACTACGAGCAGTACTTC
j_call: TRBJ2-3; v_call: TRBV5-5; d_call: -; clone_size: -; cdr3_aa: CASSLWLGPRSTDTQYF; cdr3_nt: TGTGCCAGCAGCTTGTGGCTAGGCCCCCGGAGCACAGATACGCAGTATTTT
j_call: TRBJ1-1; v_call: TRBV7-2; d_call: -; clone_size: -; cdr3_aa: CASSLGGGPMGTEAFF; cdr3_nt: TGTGCCAGCAGCTTAGGGGGCGGCCCTATGGGGACTGAAGCTTTCTTT
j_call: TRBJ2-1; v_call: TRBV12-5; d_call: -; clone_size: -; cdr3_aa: CASGLGSSYNEQFF; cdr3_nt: TGTGCTAGTGGTTTGGGCAGCTCCTACAATGAGCAGTTCTTC
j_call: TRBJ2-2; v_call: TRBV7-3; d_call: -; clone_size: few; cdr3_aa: CASSRDITGELFF; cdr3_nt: TGTGCCAGCAGCCGGGACATTACCGGGGAGCTGTTTTTT
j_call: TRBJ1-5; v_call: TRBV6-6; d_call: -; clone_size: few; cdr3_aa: CASSFYRNSNQPQHF; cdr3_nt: TGTGCCAGCAGTTTCTACAGAAATAGCAATCAGCCCCAGCATTTT
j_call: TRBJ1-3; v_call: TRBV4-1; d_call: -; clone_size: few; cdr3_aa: CASSHSLASGNTIYF; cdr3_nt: TGCGCCAGCAGCCATTCACTAGCATCTGGAAACACCATATATTTT
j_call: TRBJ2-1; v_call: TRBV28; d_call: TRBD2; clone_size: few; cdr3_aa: CASSFVSGSFYNEQFF; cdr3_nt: TGTGCCAGCAGTTTTGTTAGCGGGAGCTTCTACAATGAGCAGTTCTTC
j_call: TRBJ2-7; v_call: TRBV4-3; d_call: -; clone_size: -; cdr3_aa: CASSQDSMYEQYF; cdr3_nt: TGCGCCAGCAGCCAAGATAGTATGTACGAGCAGTACTTC
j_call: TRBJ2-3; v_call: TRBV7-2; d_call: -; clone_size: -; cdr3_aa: CASSFYMSTDTQYF; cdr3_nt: TGTGCCAGCAGCTTTTACATGAGCACAGATACGCAGTATTTT
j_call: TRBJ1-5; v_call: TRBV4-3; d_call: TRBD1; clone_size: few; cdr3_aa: CAITGTGERQPQHF; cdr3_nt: TGCGCCATCACCGGGACAGGGGAAAGACAGCCCCAGCATTTT
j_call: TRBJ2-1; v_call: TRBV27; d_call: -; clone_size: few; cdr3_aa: CASSLQGPPMNEQFF; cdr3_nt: TGTGCCAGCAGTTTGCAGGGCCCCCCGATGAATGAGCAGTTCTTC
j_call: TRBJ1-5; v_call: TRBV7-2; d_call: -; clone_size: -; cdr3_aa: CASSVMGGRSNQPQHF; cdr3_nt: TGTGCCAGCAGCGTAATGGGAGGCAGAAGCAATCAGCCCCAGCATTTT
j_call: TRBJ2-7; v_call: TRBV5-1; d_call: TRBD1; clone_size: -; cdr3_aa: CASSQLRDRAYEQYF; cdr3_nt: TGCGCCAGCAGTCAACTCCGGGACAGGGCCTACGAGCAGTACTTC
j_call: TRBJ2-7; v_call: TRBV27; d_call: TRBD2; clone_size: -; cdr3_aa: CASRAGLNEQYF; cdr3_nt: TGTGCCAGCCGAGCGGGGCTGAACGAGCAGTACTTC
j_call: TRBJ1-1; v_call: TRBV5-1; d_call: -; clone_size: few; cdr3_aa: CASIPWPGLSGTEAFF; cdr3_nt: TGCGCCAGCATCCCCTGGCCAGGTTTAAGTGGAACTGAAGCTTTCTTT
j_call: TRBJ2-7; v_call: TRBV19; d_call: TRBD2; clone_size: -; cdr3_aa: CASSMSLADYYEQYF; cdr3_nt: TGTGCCAGTAGTATGTCCCTAGCGGACTACTACGAGCAGTACTTC
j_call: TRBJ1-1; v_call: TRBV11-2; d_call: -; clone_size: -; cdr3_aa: CASTDGRGAPNTEAFF; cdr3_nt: TGTGCCAGCACCGACGGCCGGGGGGCCCCGAACACTGAAGCTTTCTTT
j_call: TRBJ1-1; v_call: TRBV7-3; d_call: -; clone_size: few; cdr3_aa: CASSLGGITEAFF; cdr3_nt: TGTGCCAGCAGCTTAGGGGGCATAACTGAAGCTTTCTTT
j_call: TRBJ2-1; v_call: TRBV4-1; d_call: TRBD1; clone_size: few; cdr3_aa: CASSQDTGTGVNEQFF; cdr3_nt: TGCGCCAGCAGCCAAGACACCGGGACAGGGGTCAATGAGCAGTTCTTC
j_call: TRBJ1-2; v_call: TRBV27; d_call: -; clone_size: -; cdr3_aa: CASSFSSGEWHYGYTF; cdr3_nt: TGTGCCAGCAGTTTTTCGTCGGGGGAATGGCACTATGGCTACACCTTC
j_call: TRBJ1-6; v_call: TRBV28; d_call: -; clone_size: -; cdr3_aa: CASSLNWAGIPYNSPLHF; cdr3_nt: TGTGCCAGCAGTTTAAATTGGGCGGGAATCCCCTATAATTCACCCCTCCACTTT
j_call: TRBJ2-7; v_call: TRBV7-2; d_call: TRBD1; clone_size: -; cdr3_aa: CASSPPGQLYEQYF; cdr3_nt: TGTGCCAGCAGCCCCCCGGGACAGCTTTACGAGCAGTACTTC
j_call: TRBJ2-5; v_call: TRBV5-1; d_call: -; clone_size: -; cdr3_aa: CASSLGGKETQYF; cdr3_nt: TGCGCCAGCAGCTTAGGGGGAAAAGAGACCCAGTACTTC
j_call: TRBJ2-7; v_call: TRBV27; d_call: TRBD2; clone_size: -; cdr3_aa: CASSLLPSGPYEQYF; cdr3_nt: TGTGCCAGCAGTTTATTGCCTAGCGGTCCCTACGAGCAGTACTTC
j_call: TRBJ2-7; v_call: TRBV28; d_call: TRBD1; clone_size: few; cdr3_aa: CASSPDRAGYPSYEQYF; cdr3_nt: TGTGCCAGCAGTCCGGACAGGGCAGGTTACCCCTCCTACGAGCAGTACTTC
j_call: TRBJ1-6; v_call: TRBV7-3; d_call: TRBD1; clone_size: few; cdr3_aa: CASSPQGAANSPLHF; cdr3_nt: TGTGCCAGCAGCCCACAGGGGGCCGCTAATTCACCCCTCCACTTT
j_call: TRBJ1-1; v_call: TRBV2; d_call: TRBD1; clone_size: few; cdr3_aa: CASSRPPGTGAAFF; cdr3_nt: TGTGCCAGCAGCAGGCCACCCGGGACAGGGGCGGCTTTCTTT
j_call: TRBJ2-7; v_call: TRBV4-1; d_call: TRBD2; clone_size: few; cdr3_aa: CASSQDWTSYEQYF; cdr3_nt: TGCGCCAGCAGCCAAGATTGGACTAGCTACGAGCAGTACTTC
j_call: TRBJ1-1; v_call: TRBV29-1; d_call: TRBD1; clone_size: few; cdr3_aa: CSVLRGQEAFF; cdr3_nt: TGCAGCGTCCTAAGGGGACAGGAAGCTTTCTTT
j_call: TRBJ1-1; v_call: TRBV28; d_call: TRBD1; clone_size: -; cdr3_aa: CASSSPPGGTEAFF; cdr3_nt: TGTGCCAGCAGTTCACCCCCAGGGGGCACTGAAGCTTTCTTT
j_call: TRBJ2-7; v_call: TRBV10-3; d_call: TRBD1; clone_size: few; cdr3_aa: CAISAGTGVSYEQYF; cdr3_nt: TGTGCCATCAGCGCCGGGACAGGGGTCTCCTACGAGCAGTACTTC
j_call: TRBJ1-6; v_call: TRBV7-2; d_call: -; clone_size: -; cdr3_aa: CASSLWEGRGNSPLHF; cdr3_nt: TGTGCCAGCAGCTTATGGGAGGGGCGCGGGAATTCACCCCTCCACTTT
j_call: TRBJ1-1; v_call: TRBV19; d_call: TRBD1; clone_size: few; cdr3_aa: CASSIIWRGQVGTEAFF; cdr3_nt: TGTGCCAGTAGTATAATTTGGCGAGGACAGGTGGGGACTGAAGCTTTCTTT
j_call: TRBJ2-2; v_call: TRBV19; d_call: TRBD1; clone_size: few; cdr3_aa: CASSIEGGFTGELFF; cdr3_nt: TGTGCCAGTAGTATCGAAGGGGGCTTCACCGGGGAGCTGTTTTTT
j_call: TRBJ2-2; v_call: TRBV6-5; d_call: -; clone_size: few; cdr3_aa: CASSYQGMGTGELFF; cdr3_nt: TGTGCCAGCAGTTACCAGGGTATGGGCACCGGGGAGCTGTTTTTT
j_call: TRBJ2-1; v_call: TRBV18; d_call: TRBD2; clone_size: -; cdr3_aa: CASSPAGGPYNEQFF; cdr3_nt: TGTGCCAGCTCACCGGCGGGAGGGCCCTACAATGAGCAGTTCTTC
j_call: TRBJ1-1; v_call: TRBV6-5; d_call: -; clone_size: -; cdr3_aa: CASSYGAMNTEAFF; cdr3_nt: TGTGCCAGCAGTTACGGAGCCATGAACACTGAAGCTTTCTTT
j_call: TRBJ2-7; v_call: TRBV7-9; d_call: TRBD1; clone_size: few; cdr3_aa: CASSPGTGDYEQYF; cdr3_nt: TGTGCCAGCAGCCCCGGGACAGGGGACTACGAGCAGTACTTC
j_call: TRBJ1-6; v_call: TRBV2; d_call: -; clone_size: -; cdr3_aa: CASSEGVHSPLHF; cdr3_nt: TGTGCCAGCAGTGAGGGAGTTCATTCACCCCTCCACTTT
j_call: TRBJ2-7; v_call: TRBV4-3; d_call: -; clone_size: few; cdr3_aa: CASSQDRSSGYEQYF; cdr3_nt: TGCGCCAGCAGCCAAGATCGTAGTAGCGGCTACGAGCAGTACTTC
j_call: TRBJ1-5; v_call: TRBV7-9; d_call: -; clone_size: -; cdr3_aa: CASSSATPGLSNQPQHF; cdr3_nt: TGTGCCAGCAGCTCCGCCACCCCAGGGTTGAGCAATCAGCCCCAGCATTTT
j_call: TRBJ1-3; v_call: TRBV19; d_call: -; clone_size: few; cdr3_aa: CASSMSRGPGNTIYF; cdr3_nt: TGTGCCAGTAGTATGTCGCGGGGGCCCGGAAACACCATATATTTT
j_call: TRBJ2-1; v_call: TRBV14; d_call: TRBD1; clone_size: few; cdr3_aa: CASKRTGGQRVPYNEQFF; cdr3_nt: TGTGCCAGCAAAAGGACAGGGGGTCAGCGGGTGCCCTACAATGAGCAGTTCTTC
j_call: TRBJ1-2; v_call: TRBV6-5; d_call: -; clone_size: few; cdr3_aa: CASSYSGRTWVYGYTF; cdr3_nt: TGTGCTAGCAGTTACTCGGGGAGGACCTGGGTTTATGGCTACACCTTC
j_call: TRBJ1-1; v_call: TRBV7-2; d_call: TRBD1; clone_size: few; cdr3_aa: CASSLTGAENTEAFF; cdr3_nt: TGTGCCAGCAGCTTGACAGGGGCCGAGAACACTGAAGCTTTCTTT
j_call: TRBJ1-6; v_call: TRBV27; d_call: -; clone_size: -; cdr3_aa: CASSLSGWGSPLHF; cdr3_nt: TGTGCCAGCAGTCTTTCAGGGTGGGGATCACCCCTCCACTTT
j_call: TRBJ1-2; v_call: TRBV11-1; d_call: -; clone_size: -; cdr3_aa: CASSLPPSQALF; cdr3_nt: TGTGCCAGCAGCCTTCCCCCTTCTCAGGCACTCTTC
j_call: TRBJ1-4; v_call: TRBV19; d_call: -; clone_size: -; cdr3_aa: CASSLEEKLFF; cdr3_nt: TGTGCCAGTAGTCTGGAGGAAAAACTGTTTTTT
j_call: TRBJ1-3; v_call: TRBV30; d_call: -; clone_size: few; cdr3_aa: CAWYHFDGNTIYF; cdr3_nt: TGTGCCTGGTACCACTTCGATGGAAACACCATATATTTT
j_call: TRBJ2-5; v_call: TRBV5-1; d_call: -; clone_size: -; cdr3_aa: CASSLGQQETQYF; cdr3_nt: TGCGCCAGCAGCTTGGGACAGCAAGAGACCCAGTACTTC
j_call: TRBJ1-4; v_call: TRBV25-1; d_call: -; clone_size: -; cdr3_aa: CASSDWTALNEKLFF; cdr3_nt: TGTGCCAGCAGTGACTGGACAGCTCTTAATGAAAAACTGTTTTTT
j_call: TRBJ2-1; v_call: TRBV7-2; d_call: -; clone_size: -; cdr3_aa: CASSSYLANEQFF; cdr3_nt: TGTGCCAGCAGTTCTTATTTGGCTAATGAGCAGTTCTTC
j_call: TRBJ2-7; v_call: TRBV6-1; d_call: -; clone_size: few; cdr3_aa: CASSEDSRLYSYEQYF; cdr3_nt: TGTGCCAGCAGTGAAGATAGTCGACTTTACTCCTACGAGCAGTACTTC
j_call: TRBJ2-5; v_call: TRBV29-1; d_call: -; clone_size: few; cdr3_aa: CSGGSAQEAQYF; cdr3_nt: TGCAGCGGGGGCAGCGCCCAAGAGGCCCAGTACTTC
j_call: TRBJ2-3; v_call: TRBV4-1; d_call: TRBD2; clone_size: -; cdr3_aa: CASSQPPASGVPSTDTQYF; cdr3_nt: TGCGCCAGCAGCCAACCTCCGGCTAGCGGGGTGCCTAGCACAGATACGCAGTATTTT
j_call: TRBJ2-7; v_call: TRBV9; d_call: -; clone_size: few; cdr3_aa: CASSVDHKTYEQYF; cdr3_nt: TGTGCCAGCAGCGTAGATCACAAAACCTACGAGCAGTACTTC
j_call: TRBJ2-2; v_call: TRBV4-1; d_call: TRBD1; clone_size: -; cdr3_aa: CASRTGVANTGELFF; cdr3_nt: TGCGCCAGCAGGACAGGGGTGGCGAACACCGGGGAGCTGTTTTTT
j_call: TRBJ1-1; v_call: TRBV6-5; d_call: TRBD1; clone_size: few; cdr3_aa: CASQEGRGPGEAFF; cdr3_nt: TGTGCCAGCCAGGAGGGCAGGGGGCCTGGTGAAGCTTTCTTT